Shown below are 26 T cell receptor beta chains from a single sample sequenced in a study of graft-versus-host responses after intestinal transplantation. Assay used: immunoSEQ multiplex PCR; TCRdb lists only in-frame clones, some missing. The sample includes 84,000 or so clones, over 85% of them seen just once. The antigens for these receptors are not known. The sample here was unstimulated CD8+ T cells sorted from spleen or lymph node cells, taken before transplant. The receptor set was obtained from a human donor who was the organ donor for an intestinal transplant.

The chain has TRBV19 and TRBJ2-1; TRBD2 is a possible D gene (6 bases). The CDR3 runs 13 residues. Trimming shortened V by 3 bases and J by 8 bases, and 11 bases separated the two germline ends. The germline V gene encodes CDR1 LNHDA and CDR2 SQIVND (reference sequence). The CDR3 reads CASSILAMDEQFF. CDR3 in DNA: TGTGCCAGTAGTATCCTAGCGATGGATGAGCAGTTCTTC.

The chain carries TRBV9 and TRBJ2-4, with TRBD2 matching over 9 bases. Looked up from germline, CDR1 is SGDLS and CDR2 is YYNGEE. This CDR3 comprises 15 residues. The junction had 8 bases not matched to a gene; V was cut back by 4 bases and J by 6 bases. In DNA, the CDR3 is TGTGCCAGCAGCCGCGGCGGGGGGGGGCCAAACATTCAGTACTTC. This codes for CASSRGGGGPNIQYF.

The chain links TRBV28 to TRBJ2-5, with 12 bases lining up with TRBD2. The J call may be in error: the DNA end matches TRBJ2-7 better. The CDR3 extends over 16 amino acids. Looked up from germline, CDR1 is MDHEN and CDR2 is SYDVKM. Written as DNA, the CDR3 is TGTGCCAGCAGTCAGCGGACTAGCGGGAATACCTACGAGCAGTACTTC. This encodes CASSQRTSGNTYEQYF.

This clone was seen a handful of times. This chain uses TRBV30 with TRBJ2-7, with 7 bases fitting TRBD1. CDR3 length: 14 residues. V dropped 2 bases and J dropped 3; count of bases not matched to a gene: 7. Germline values: CDR1 GTSNPN, CDR2 SVGIG (reference sequence). DNA of the CDR3: TGTGCCTGGAGTCCCGGACAGGTAAACTACGAGCAGTACTTC. Encoded protein: CAWSPGQVNYEQYF.

The chain employs TRBV5-1 and TRBJ2-5, with D tentatively TRBD1 (5 bases). Gene TRBJ2-7 matches the end of the DNA better, so the J call may be wrong. The CDR3 has 14 amino acids. Germline V gives CDR1 SGHRS, CDR2 YFSETQ. CDR3: CASSFDSSSYEQYF. In DNA form, the CDR3 reads TGCGCCAGCAGCTTCGACAGCTCCTCCTACGAGCAGTACTTC.

The V call is TRBV19, the J call TRBJ2-2; D is uncertain. Germline CDR1 LNHDA, CDR2 SQIVND (reference sequence). This CDR3 spans 11 amino acids. The V gene lost 3 bases and the J gene lost 9 bases, with 5 bases spanning the gap. CDR3 region: CASSMSRELFF. CDR3 bases: TGTGCCAGTAGTATGAGCCGGGAGCTGTTTTTT.

This clone was found once. The V gene is TRBV5-4, the J gene TRBJ2-3, with 14 positions matching TRBD2. The V gene end was trimmed by 3 bases and the J gene end by 5 bases; junction bases not matched to a gene: 5. Germline lookup yields CDR1 SGHNT and CDR2 YYREEE (reference sequence). The CDR3 has 16 amino acids. The CDR3 region is CASSSGLAGARDTQYF. In nucleotides, the CDR3 is TGTGCCAGCAGCTCGGGACTAGCGGGAGCCAGAGATACGCAGTATTTT.

A note on this clone: A read error may account for a junction end that differs from germline. The chain has TRBV7-9 and TRBJ2-3; a weak D match, TRBD2 (5 bases). The CDR3 runs to 14 residues. Germline-derived CDR1 and CDR2 are SEHNR and FQNEAQ (reference sequence). As DNA, the CDR3 is TGCGCCAGCATTGGACCAGAGGGTCCAGATACGCAGTATTTT. This translates into CASIGPEGPDTQYF.

J is TRBJ2-1 and V is TRBV7-9; 7 bases agree with TRBD2. In germline, CDR1 is SEHNR, CDR2 FQNEAQ (reference sequence). The V gene end was trimmed by 7 bases and the J gene end by 7 bases; junction bases not matched to a gene: 7. The CDR3 has 13 amino acids. Here the CDR3 DNA reads TGTGCCAGCATGGCGGGAGCGTATAATGAGCAGTTCTTC. As protein: CASMAGAYNEQFF.

The chain uses TRBV7-2 and TRBJ2-2; D is uncertain. The CDR3 totals 17 residues. Germline CDR1 SGHTA, CDR2 FQGNSA. Trimming took off 2 bases at V and 7 bases at J, with 20 bases between the two ends. The CDR3 DNA reads TGTGCCAGCAGCTTATTCCACGGAGAGAGGCGTGGCGGGGAGCTGTTTTTT. Its protein product is CASSLFHGERRGGELFF.

As regards this clone: An end of the junction does not agree with germline; a read error may underlie this. The CDR3 here is CASSFGTGPRVEQFF. CDR3 DNA: TGTGCTAGCAGCTTTGGGACTGGCCCAAGGGTTGAGCAGTTCTTC. The V call is TRBV7-7, the J call TRBJ2-1, with D possibly TRBD2 on 6 matching bases. Germline V CDR1 and CDR2: SSHAT, FNYEAQ (reference sequence). The CDR3 contains 15 residues.

CDR3 sequence: CAWMGFRTGPNYGYTF. CDR3 nucleotides: TGTGCCTGGATGGGTTTCAGGACAGGGCCTAACTATGGCTACACCTTC. The V gene is TRBV30, the J gene TRBJ1-2; 8 positions match TRBD1. V was clipped by 4 bases and J by 0 bases; unmatched bases: 10. From germline, CDR1 is GTSNPN and CDR2 SVGIG (reference sequence). The CDR3 has 16 residues.

The chain uses TRBV5-4 and TRBJ2-7; D perhaps matches TRBD2 (5 bases). V lost 7 bases and J lost 6, with 17 bases in between. CDR1 and CDR2 from the germline V gene are SGHNT and YYREEE (reference sequence). This CDR3 spans 13 amino acids. For the CDR3, the DNA is TGTGCCAGCCTCGAAGCGCCCCGGGGCGAGCAGTACTTC. Residues: CASLEAPRGEQYF. Full variable domain (rest looked up from reference TRBV5-4 and TRBJ2-7): ETGVTQSPTHLIKTRGQQVTLRCSSQSGHNTVSWYQQALGQGPQFIFQYYREEENGRGNFPPRFSGLQFPNYSSELNVNALELDDSALYLCASLEAPRGEQYFGPGTRLTVT.

This clone was observed a single time. CDR3 nucleotides: TGTGCCTTATCTGGGGGGGGAGGCTACACCTTC. It is translated as CALSGGGGYTF. The chain couples TRBV30 to TRBJ1-2; possibly TRBD1 for D (5 bases). The CDR3 is 11 residues long. V was shortened by 7 bases and J by 8 bases, with 14 bases between the two germline ends. Germline CDR1 is GTSNPN and CDR2 is SVGIG (reference sequence).

About this clone itself: An end of the junction differs from the germline gene, which may be a read error. The CDR3 sequence: CASSPYLATDTQCF. The CDR3 DNA reads TGCGCCAGCAGCCCCTACCTAGCCACAGATACGCAGTGTTTT. The rearrangement links TRBV4-1 to TRBJ2-3, with D possibly matching TRBD2 (5 bases). The CDR3 consists of 14 residues. Germline CDR1 and CDR2: MGHRA and YSYEKL.

The chain combines TRBV21-1 with TRBJ2-7; whether TRBD1, the table's D call, matches the DNA was not checked. TRBV21-1 represents a pseudogene. This CDR3 is 12 amino acids long. The CDR3 region has the DNA TGTGCCAGCCCCTGGACAGGGTTCGAGCAGTACTTC. It codes for CASPWTGFEQYF.

The chain employs TRBV2 and TRBJ2-7, with TRBD2 as a possible D gene (5 bases). The V end was cut by 8 bases, the J end by 5 bases, with 13 bases between. CDR1 is SNHLY, CDR2 FYNNEI, per germline. The CDR3 is made up of 12 amino acids. The CDR3 region has the DNA TGTGCCAGCCGGGGTTTTGTGGACGAGCAGTACTTC. It translates to CASRGFVDEQYF.

The V call is TRBV7-9, the J call TRBJ2-7; weak D call: TRBD1 (5 bases). Trimming removed 4 bases from V and 6 bases from J, with 10 bases in between. The CDR3 length is 12 residues. The germline gives CDR1 SEHNR, CDR2 FQNEAQ (reference sequence). The CDR3 region is CASSWEGVEQYF. The CDR3 DNA follows: TGTGCCAGCAGCTGGGAAGGGGTCGAGCAGTACTTC.

This rearrangement joins TRBV7-8 to TRBJ2-5; TRBD2 matches 7 bases. The V gene end was trimmed by 2 bases and the J gene end by 3 bases; junction bases not matched to a gene: 18. The CDR3 totals 19 residues. CDR1 is SGHVS, CDR2 FQNEAQ, per germline. The CDR3 nucleotides read TGTGCCAGCAGCTTATGGGGAGGGAGCTTGTGGGGCTACAAAGAGACCCAGTACTTC. It specifies CASSLWGGSLWGYKETQYF.

The gene calls are TRBV19 and TRBJ1-3; D is uncertain. The CDR3 consists of 15 residues. Germline CDR1 and CDR2: LNHDA and SQIVND (reference sequence). V lost 5 bases and J lost 0, with 11 bases in between. The CDR3 nucleotides read TGTGCCAGTAGTGTCCCGTCGAGCTCTGGAAACACCATATATTTT. It is translated as CASSVPSSSGNTIYF.

The chain links TRBV11-1 to TRBJ2-1; 10 positions match TRBD2. The CDR3 totals 16 residues. Unmatched junction bases numbered 10, after V lost 3 bases and J lost 8 bases. CDR1 and CDR2 (germline): SGHAT, FQDESV (reference sequence). CDR3 amino acids: CASSFGLAERFYEQFF. The CDR3 DNA reads as TGTGCCAGCAGCTTTGGACTAGCGGAGAGGTTTTATGAGCAGTTCTTC.

The chain is built from TRBV29-1 and TRBJ1-1; 9 nucleotides align to TRBD1. Trimming removed 5 bases from V and 3 bases from J; junction bases left unmatched: 10. CDR1 is SQVTM and CDR2 is ANQGSEA in the germline V gene. This CDR3 region has 15 residues. CDR3 coding DNA: TGCAGCGTTCTAGGGACAGGGTTAGGGGACACTGAAGCTTTCTTT. This encodes CSVLGTGLGDTEAFF.

This sequence joins TRBV7-6 and TRBJ1-4, with 7 positions matching TRBD1. V gave up 5 bases and J gave up 7 bases; unmatched junction bases: 10. The CDR3 loop spans 15 amino acids. CDR1 is SGHVS and CDR2 is FNYEAQ in the germline V gene. The CDR3 spells CASSTFGTDGEKLFF. The CDR3 nucleotides read TGTGCCAGCAGCACCTTCGGGACAGATGGTGAAAAACTGTTTTTT.

This chain connects TRBV5-1 to TRBJ2-1, with unresolved D. Germline-derived CDR1 and CDR2 are SGHRS and YFSETQ. The V gene lost 1 base and the J gene lost 5 bases, with 4 bases spanning the gap. The CDR3 sequence is 12 residues long. CDR3 residues: CASSLRDNEQFF. CDR3 bases: TGCGCCAGCAGCTTGCGAGACAATGAGCAGTTCTTC.

J is TRBJ1-1 and V is TRBV5-1; maybe TRBD1 (5 bases). CDR3 length: 18 amino acids. The germline CDR1 and CDR2 sequences are SGHRS and YFSETQ. Trimming removed 1 base from V and 0 bases from J, with 19 bases in between. This CDR3 is CASSLLKGSRFMNTEAFF. The CDR3 DNA reads TGCGCCAGCAGCTTGTTAAAGGGGTCCCGGTTCATGAACACTGAAGCTTTCTTT. Variable domain in full (rest from reference TRBV5-1 and TRBJ1-1): KAGVTQTPRYLIKTRGQQVTLSCSPISGHRSVSWYQQTPGQGLQFLFEYFSETQRNKGNFPGRFSGRQFSNSRSEMNVSTLELGDSALYLCASSLLKGSRFMNTEAFFGQGTRLTVV.

This rearrangement joins TRBV7-9 to TRBJ2-7; possibly TRBD1 for D (6 bases). Germline V CDR1 and CDR2: SEHNR, FQNEAQ (reference sequence). This CDR3 spans 16 amino acids. V was trimmed by 1 base and J by 3 bases, leaving 16 bases between them. CDR3 sequence reads: CASSLEGWGHFYEQYF. The CDR3 coding sequence is TGTGCCAGCAGCTTAGAAGGATGGGGGCACTTCTACGAGCAGTACTTC.